This T cell receptor (beta chain) was observed in a study of PD-L1 blockade in urothelial cancer (dated by TCRdb to about 2017). For the wider study: Therapy was started in 2014 for all patients, and atezolizumab 1,200 mg was administered intravenously every 3 weeks. Blood samples gave median yields of about 140,000 T cells and some 84,000 unique TCRs, along with a median clonality of around 0.08. Durable clinical benefit was achieved by nine patients and was not achieved by 20 patients. An ECOG performance status of 0 or 1 was recorded for the patients, and 0 to 3 prior chemotherapy regimens had been received by the patients. About 90% of the 29 patients were males with bladder-origin urothelial cancer, and 18 of 29 reported a prior smoking history. Durable clinical benefit was defined as a progression-free survival longer than 6 months, and TCR features were additionally tested against progression-free survival and overall survival. In the same patients, pretreatment tumors underwent whole exome sequencing and RNA sequencing in addition to TCR sequencing. Somatic, immune and clinical correlates of response to PD-L1 blockade with atezolizumab in urothelial cancer were the focus of an exploratory multi-omic analysis. Approximately 30 patients had pretreatment blood TCR-seq, around 25 had at least one posttreatment blood collection, and around 25 had tumor TCR-seq. Blood samples were analyzed 3 weeks after the start of treatment (second dose) and 6 weeks after the start of treatment. Pretreatment tumor samples, along with matched peripheral blood serially collected before and after atezolizumab treatment, were subjected to TCR sequencing.

Comment on this clone: This clone's antigen is unknown. Base qualities were left out, and no much larger clone turns up one base away.

To estimate absolute template abundance from read counts, synthetic TCR analog templates were spiked into each PCR. TCRbeta CDR3 regions were amplified from genomic DNA with bias-controlled V and J gene primers using the immunoSEQ assay. Sequencing of rearranged TCRbeta segments was done at approximately 20X coverage. As for the authors' bioinformatics: Sequencing errors were corrected by clustering and CDR3s were annotated against IMGT to assign V, D and J genes. Downstream analyses used only productive TCRbeta rearrangements and left out out-of-frame or stop-codon sequences. To compute clonality, Shannon entropy was normalized by the log of the number of unique productive sequences and then subtracted from one. Clones differing between time points or between blood and tumor were identified by Fisher's exact test with Benjamini-Hochberg correction at adjusted p below 0.01. TCRdb holds this immuneACCESS table with in-frame rearrangements only. Some clones are missing; in checked studies, unresolved V genes explain under half, and the rest has no known cause. V and J calls and clone size are those listed in that table; D and trimming were worked out from the DNA. The table for this sample lists over 65,000 clones; 85% to 90% of them were counted only once. 3.5% to 5.5% of the sample is held by the ten biggest clonotypes.

Reading the label with the study, this specimen's time point is: pretreatment peripheral blood. The cohort comprised fewer than 35 patients with locally advanced or metastatic urothelial carcinoma treated at Memorial Sloan Kettering on a trial protocol. Peripheral blood mononuclear cells were collected pretreatment and during treatment, with between 1 and 8 total time points obtained per patient. The Qiagen DNeasy Blood extraction kit was used to purify genomic DNA from total PBMCs and tumor samples. PBMCs were collected pretreatment and during treatment, and were isolated and stored as previously described. General findings and caveats noted by the study authors: Because the sample size was small (n ≈ 29) and many exploratory analyses were performed, the results are intended to be hypothesis-generating. Patients with durable benefit showed greater expansion of tumor-associated TCR clones in peripheral blood 3 weeks after starting treatment (n of about 20, p = 0.022). Improved progression-free and overall survival was found to be associated with pretreatment peripheral blood TCR clonality below the median.

The V end loses 0 bases and the J end loses 0 bases, and a stretch of 8 bases separates them. From the cysteine through the phenylalanine, the CDR3 covers 14 amino acids. The retained sequence is limited to the CDR3, 42 bases, with the frame set at the first base. Reading the germline V gene gives CDR1 SQVTM and CDR2 ANQGSEA. Recombination connected TRBV29-1 to TRBJ1-2, with no D gene named confidently. The sample in question was PBMCs, obtained around atezolizumab (anti-PD-L1) treatment. The receptor was isolated from a man between 65 and 85 years old with urothelial cancer. In nucleotide form, the sequence is TGCAGCGTTGAAGAGAGGGCCGCTAACTATGGCTACACCTTC. The translation is CSVEERAANYGYTF.